Described below is a single T cell receptor (beta chain) sequence and its context. Its antigen is still unknown. Treatment noted: about 20 received Ad26.COV2.S at low or high dose, single or two shots; about 5 received placebo; per-sample allocation not given. Samples were taken on day 63 after the first vaccine or placebo injection. Germline-derived CDR1 and CDR2 are MDHEN and SYDVKM. The ends were cut back, 8 bases at V and 2 bases at J, with 6 bases in the middle. The CDR3 runs to 11 residues. Measured with immunoSEQ multiplex PCR; TCRdb has only the in-frame clones, and not every one. This table has roughly 320,000 clones, around 90% appearing once. The data stem from a study of Ad26.COV2.S vaccination and SARS-CoV-2 variants. Study-wide results and caveats: Placebo and vaccine recipients had non-spike TCR breadth that was similar.

The gene calls are TRBV28 and TRBJ1-1; D not certain. The sequence derives from a person aged 18-60 years who received the Ad26.COV2.S COVID-19 vaccine or a placebo. Sample: peripheral blood, taken in a trial of Ad26.COV2.S vaccine versus placebo. This CDR3 reads CASEGNTEAFF. In DNA form, the CDR3 reads TGTGCCAGCGAAGGAAACACTGAAGCTTTCTTT.